This entry is about one T cell receptor beta chain. V shed 6 bases, J shed 5 bases, and the junction held 8 bases outside the gene matches. Germline assignment: CDR1 MDHEN and CDR2 SYDVKM. The length of the CDR3 is 17 residues. Some clones are missing from TCRdb's copy, which holds only in-frame ones; the method was immunoSEQ multiplex PCR. The sample lists approximately 41,000 clones, approximately 81% occurring once. The data were taken from a study of T cell clonotyping in hematopoietic cell transplantation. As for time point: recipient sample about 28 days before transplant, after cytoreduction. The clonotype originates from a man aged 60-69 years with acute myeloid leukemia. Some clones in this sample may be carry-over from other donors' samples. The chain couples TRBV28 to TRBJ2-1, with 15 bases aligning to TRBD2. This specimen was peripheral blood mononuclear cells, taken before stem cell transplant. CDR3 region: CASRGTSGGRSNNEQFF. The CDR3 region has the DNA TGTGCCAGCAGGGGGACTAGCGGGGGGCGATCTAACAATGAGCAGTTCTTC.